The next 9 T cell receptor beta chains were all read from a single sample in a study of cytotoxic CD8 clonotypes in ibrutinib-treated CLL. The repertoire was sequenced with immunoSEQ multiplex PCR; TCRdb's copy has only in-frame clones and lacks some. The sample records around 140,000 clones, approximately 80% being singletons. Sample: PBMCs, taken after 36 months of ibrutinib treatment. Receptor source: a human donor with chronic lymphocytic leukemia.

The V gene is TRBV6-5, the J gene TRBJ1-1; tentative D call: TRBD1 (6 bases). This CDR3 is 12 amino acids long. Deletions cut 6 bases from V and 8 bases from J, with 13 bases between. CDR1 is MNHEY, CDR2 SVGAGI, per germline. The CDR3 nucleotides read TGTGCCAGCAGCGTCCTTGGGACAGAAGCTTTCTTT. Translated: CASSVLGTEAFF.

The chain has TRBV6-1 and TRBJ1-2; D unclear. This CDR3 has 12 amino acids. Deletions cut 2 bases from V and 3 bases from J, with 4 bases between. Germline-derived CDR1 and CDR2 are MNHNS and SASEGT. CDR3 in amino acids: CASSETDYGYTF. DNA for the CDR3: TGTGCCAGCAGTGAAACGGACTATGGCTACACCTTC.

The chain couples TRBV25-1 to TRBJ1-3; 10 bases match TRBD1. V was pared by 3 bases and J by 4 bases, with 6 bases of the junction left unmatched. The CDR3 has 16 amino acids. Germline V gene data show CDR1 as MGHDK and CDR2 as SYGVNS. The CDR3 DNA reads TGTGCCAGCAGTGATCCGGGACAGGGGTTCGGAAACACCATATATTTT. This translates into CASSDPGQGFGNTIYF.

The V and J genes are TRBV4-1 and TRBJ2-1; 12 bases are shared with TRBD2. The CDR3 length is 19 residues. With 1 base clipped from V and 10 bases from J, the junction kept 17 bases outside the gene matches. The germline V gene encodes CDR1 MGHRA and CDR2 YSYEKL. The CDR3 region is CASSQAGALTSGRIWEQFF. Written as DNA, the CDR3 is TGCGCCAGCAGCCAAGCGGGGGCGCTGACTAGCGGGAGAATATGGGAGCAGTTCTTC.

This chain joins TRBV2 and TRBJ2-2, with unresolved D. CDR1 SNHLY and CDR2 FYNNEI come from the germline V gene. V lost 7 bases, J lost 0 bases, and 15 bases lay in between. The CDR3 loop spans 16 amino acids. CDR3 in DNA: TGTGCCAGCACCCTCTTCGACCCTTCGAACACCGGGGAGCTGTTTTTT. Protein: CASTLFDPSNTGELFF.

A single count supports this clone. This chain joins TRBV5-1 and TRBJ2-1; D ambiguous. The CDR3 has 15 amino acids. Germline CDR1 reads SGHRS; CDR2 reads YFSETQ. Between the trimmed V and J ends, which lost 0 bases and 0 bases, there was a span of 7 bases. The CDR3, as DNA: TGCGCCAGCAGCTTGGGAACAGACTCCTACAATGAGCAGTTCTTC. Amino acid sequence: CASSLGTDSYNEQFF.

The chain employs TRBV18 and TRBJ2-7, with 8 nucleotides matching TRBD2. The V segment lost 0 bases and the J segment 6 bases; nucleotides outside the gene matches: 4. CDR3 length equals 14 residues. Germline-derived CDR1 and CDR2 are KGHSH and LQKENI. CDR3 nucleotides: TGTGCCAGCTCACCACCCGGGGGGGCTGGCGAGCAGTACTTC. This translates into CASSPPGGAGEQYF.

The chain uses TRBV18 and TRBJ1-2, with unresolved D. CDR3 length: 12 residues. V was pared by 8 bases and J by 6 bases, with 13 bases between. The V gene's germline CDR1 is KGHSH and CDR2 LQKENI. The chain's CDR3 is CASPNGRDGYTF. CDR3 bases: TGTGCCAGCCCGAACGGACGGGATGGCTACACCTTC.

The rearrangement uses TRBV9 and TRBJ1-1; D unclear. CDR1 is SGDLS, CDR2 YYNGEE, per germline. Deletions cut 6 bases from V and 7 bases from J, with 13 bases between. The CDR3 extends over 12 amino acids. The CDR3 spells CASTGLKFEAFF. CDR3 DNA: TGTGCCAGCACGGGTCTAAAGTTTGAAGCTTTCTTT.